The 2 T cell receptor beta chains presented below share a single source sample, sequenced in a study of T-cell memory formation after mild COVID-19. TCRdb reprocessed the 5' RACE reads with MiXCR, giving one entry per CDR3 protein. The sample lists just over 400,000 distinct CDR3 sequences; about 25% were seen once. Specimen: PBMCs or a T cell subset sorted from them (not recorded which). Receptors originate from an adult woman who had mild COVID-19 (a few samples of this study predate the infection). Cell type and time point are not known.

This clonotype came up once. V is TRBV5-4 and J is TRBJ1-6; 8 bases are a match to TRBD1. The CDR3 contains 14 residues. Germline CDR1 SGHNT, CDR2 YYREEE (reference sequence). V lost 3 bases, J lost 10 bases, and 6 bases stayed unmatched. The CDR3: CASSSTGEGSPLHF. The CDR3 nucleotides read TGTGCCAGCAGCTCGACAGGGGAGGGGTCACCCCTCCACTTT.

The sample holds a few counts of this clonotype. This chain uses TRBV6-1 with TRBJ2-5; TRBD2 might be the D (6 bases). The CDR3 extends over 16 amino acids. V lost 7 bases to trimming and J lost 1 base, with 19 bases between them. CDR1 and CDR2 (germline): MNHNS, SASEGT. The CDR3 spells CASKPAGAGPQETQYF. The CDR3 bases are TGTGCCAGCAAACCAGCAGGAGCGGGTCCCCAAGAGACCCAGTACTTC.